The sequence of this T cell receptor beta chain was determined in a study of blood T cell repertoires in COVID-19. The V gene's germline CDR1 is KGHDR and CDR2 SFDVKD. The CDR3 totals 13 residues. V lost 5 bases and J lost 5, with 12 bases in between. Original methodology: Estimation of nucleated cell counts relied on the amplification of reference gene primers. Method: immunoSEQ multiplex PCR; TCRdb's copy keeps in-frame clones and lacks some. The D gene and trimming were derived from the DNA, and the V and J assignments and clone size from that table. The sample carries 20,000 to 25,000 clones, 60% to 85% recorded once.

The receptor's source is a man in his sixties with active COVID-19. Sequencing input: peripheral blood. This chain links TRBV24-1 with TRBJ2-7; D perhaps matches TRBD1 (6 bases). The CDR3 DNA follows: TGTGCCACCAGTGCCCAGGGGTCCCACGAGCAGTACTTC. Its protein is CATSAQGSHEQYF.